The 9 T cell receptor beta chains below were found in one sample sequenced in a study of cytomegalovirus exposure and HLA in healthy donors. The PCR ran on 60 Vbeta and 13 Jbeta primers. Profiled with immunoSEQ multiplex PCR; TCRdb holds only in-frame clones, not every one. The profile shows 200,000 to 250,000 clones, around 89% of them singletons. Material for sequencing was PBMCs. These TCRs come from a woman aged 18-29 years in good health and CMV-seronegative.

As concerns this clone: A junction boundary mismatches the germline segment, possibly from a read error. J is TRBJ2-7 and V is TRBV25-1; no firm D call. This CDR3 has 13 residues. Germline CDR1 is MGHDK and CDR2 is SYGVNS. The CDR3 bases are TGTGTCAGCAGTGAATTGGGCCTACGCGAGCAGTACTTC. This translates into CVSSELGLREQYF.

The CDR3 spells CASLGMDSYEQYF. Here the CDR3 DNA reads TGTGCCAGCCTTGGAATGGACAGCTACGAGCAGTACTTC. The chain couples TRBV6-6 to TRBJ2-7, with D possibly matching TRBD1 (6 bases). Germline CDR1 MNHNY, CDR2 SVGAGI (reference sequence). With 8 bases removed from V and 3 bases from J, the gap between germline ends came to 14 bases. This CDR3 comprises 13 residues.

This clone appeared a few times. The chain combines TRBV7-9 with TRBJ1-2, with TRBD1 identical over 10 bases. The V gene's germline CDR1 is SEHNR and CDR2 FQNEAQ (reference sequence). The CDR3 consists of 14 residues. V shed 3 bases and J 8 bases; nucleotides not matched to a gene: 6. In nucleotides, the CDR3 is TGTGCCAGCAGCTTGGGACAGGGGATTTGGGGCTACACCTTC. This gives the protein CASSLGQGIWGYTF.

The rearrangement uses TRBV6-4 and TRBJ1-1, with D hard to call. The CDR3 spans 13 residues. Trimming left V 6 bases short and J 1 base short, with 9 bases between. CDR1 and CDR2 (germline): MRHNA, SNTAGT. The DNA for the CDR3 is TGTGCCAGCAGCCCAGACTGGAACACTGAAGCTTTCTTT. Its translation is CASSPDWNTEAFF.

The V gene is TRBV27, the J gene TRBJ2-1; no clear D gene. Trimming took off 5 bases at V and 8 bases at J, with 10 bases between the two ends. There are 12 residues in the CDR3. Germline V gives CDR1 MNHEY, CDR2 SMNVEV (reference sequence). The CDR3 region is CASSPRLDEQFF. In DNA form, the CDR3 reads TGTGCCAGCAGTCCACGGCTAGATGAGCAGTTCTTC.

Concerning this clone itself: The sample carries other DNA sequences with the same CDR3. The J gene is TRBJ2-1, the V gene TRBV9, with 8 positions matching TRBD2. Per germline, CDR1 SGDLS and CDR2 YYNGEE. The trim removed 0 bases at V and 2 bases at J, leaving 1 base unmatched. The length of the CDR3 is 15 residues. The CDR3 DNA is TGTGCCAGCAGCGTAGACGGGGGGGCCTACAATGAGCAGTTCTTC. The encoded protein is CASSVDGGAYNEQFF.

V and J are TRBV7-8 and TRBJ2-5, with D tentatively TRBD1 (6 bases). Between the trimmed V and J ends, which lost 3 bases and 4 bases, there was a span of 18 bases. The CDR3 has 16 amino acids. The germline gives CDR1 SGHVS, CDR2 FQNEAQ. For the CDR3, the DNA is TGTGCCAGCAGCTTTGGGACACTTAATCGGGGAGAGACCCAGTACTTC. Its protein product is CASSFGTLNRGETQYF.

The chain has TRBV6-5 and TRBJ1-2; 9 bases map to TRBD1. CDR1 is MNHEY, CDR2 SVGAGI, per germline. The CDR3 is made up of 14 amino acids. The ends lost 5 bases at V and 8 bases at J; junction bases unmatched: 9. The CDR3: CASSPGTGKVGYTF. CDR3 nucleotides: TGTGCCAGCAGTCCCGGGACAGGGAAAGTGGGCTACACCTTC.

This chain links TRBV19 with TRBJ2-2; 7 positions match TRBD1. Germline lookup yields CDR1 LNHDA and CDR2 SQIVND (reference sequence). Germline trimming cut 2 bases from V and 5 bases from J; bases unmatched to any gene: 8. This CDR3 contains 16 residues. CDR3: CASSILYRGRTGELFF. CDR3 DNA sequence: TGTGCCAGTAGTATATTGTACAGGGGTAGGACCGGGGAGCTGTTTTTT.